This T cell receptor (beta chain) was recorded in a study of blood T cell repertoires in COVID-19. The overall study: PBMCs, B-cell-depleted T cells, or T cells were the source of the cDNA or gDNA that made up the material.

The trim removed 4 bases at V and 0 bases at J, leaving 3 bases unmatched. The CDR3 has 15 residues. Germline V gives CDR1 SGHRS, CDR2 YFSETQ. Original methodology: Reference gene primer amplification yielded estimated nucleated cell counts. Profiling relied on immunoSEQ multiplex PCR, and the TCRdb table lists in-frame clones only, not all of them. V and J calls and clone size follow that table, whereas D and trimming were derived from the DNA. The table lists 200,000 to 300,000 clones, around 86% of them singletons. This TCR derives from a woman in her sixties or seventies with COVID-19, enrolled during active disease. The genes are TRBV5-1 and TRBJ1-5, with 8 bases matching TRBD1. The sequenced sample consisted of peripheral blood. The chain's CDR3 is CASSRTGSSNQPQHF. Here the CDR3 DNA reads TGCGCCAGCAGCCGGACAGGGAGTAGCAATCAGCCCCAGCATTTT.